Following are 9 T cell receptor beta chains from one sample sequenced in a study of T cells in women clearing cervical HPV infection. Profiling relied on immunoSEQ multiplex PCR, and the TCRdb table lists in-frame clones only, not all of them. The sample shows 40,000 to 55,000 clones, and approximately 0.98% sits with its ten largest clones. The sequenced sample consisted of blood buffy coat. The source is a woman between 18 and 69 years old with a cervical HPV16 infection that either progressed to CIN3+ or cleared (not recorded which).

Turning to this clone: From the germline J gene comes the end of the CDR3, since the read stops 3 residues before it. The chain carries TRBV12-3 or TRBV12-4 and TRBJ2-2, with a possible D match to TRBD2 (7 bases). The CDR3 totals 13 residues. The sequenced CDR3 bases are TGTGCCAGCAGTTTCGTCGAGGGGGGGTTG. Translated: CASSFVEGGL. The CDR3 reads in full as CASSFVEGGLLFF.

The CDR3 DNA, read in part, is TGTGCCAGCAGGCCCTCTCTGGGCGTCGGGGAG. Its translation: CASRPSLGVGE. The whole CDR3 protein reads CASRPSLGVGELFF. The chain links TRBV2 to TRBJ2-2; no clear D. The sequenced fragment ends 3 residues before the CDR3 boundary, so the rest is inferred from the germline J gene. CDR1 is SNHLY and CDR2 is FYNNEI in the germline V gene. CDR3 length: 14 amino acids. V was pared by 6 bases and J by 7 bases, with 15 bases between.

Details on this clone: The read halts 3 residues ahead of the CDR3 end, with the missing end drawn from the germline J gene. The chain recombines TRBV12-3 or TRBV12-4 with TRBJ2-2; D is unresolved. The CDR3 consists of 11 residues. The germline V and J ends were trimmed by 7 bases and 8 bases, with 8 bases remaining between them. The CDR3 spells CASTRHGELFF. CDR3 DNA (partial): TGTGCCAGCACACGACATGGGGAG.

On this clone: The sequence runs out 3 residues before the end of the CDR3; the remainder is reconstructed from the germline J gene. V is TRBV5-1 and J is TRBJ2-6; D perhaps matches TRBD1 (6 bases). V was cut by 0 bases and J by 4 bases, with 11 bases left in between. From germline, CDR1 is SGHRS and CDR2 YFSETQ. CDR3 length equals 16 residues. The CDR3: CASSLEGVAGANVLTF. The part of the CDR3 DNA that was read is TGCGCCAGCAGCTTGGAGGGGGTGGCGGGGGCCAACGTC.

Comments on this clone: The CDR3 extends 3 residues past the end of the read, so its final part is completed from the germline J gene. The chain joins TRBV5-1 to TRBJ2-1; 11 bases are shared with TRBD1. J gave up 2 bases and V 1 base, and 2 bases lay outside the gene matches. Germline-derived CDR1 and CDR2 are SGHRS and YFSETQ. The CDR3 is 16 amino acids. The CDR3 bases that were read are TGCGCCAGCAGCTTGTGGGGACAGGGGGCCTACAATGAG. It yields the protein CASSLWGQGAYNE. The whole CDR3 protein reads CASSLWGQGAYNEQFF.

Notes on this clone: The read stops 3 residues short of the end of the CDR3; the missing end is completed from the germline J gene. The gene calls are TRBV7-6 and TRBJ1-1; 7 bases agree with TRBD1. Germline trimming cut 5 bases from V and 5 bases from J; bases unmatched to any gene: 5. The germline V gene encodes CDR1 SGHVS and CDR2 FNYEAQ. The CDR3 spans 13 residues. Partial CDR3 DNA: TGTGCCAGCAGCCGTGACAGGGATACTGAA. Translation: CASSRDRDTE. From start to end, the CDR3 is CASSRDRDTEAFF.

Turning to this clone: The CDR3 end is not reached by the read, which stops 3 residues before it; the germline J gene fills it in. This chain joins TRBV29-1 and TRBJ1-4; D gene unclear. The CDR3 is 12 amino acids. The germline V gene encodes CDR1 SQVTM and CDR2 ANQGSEA. V was shortened by 6 bases and J by 2 bases, with 7 bases between the two germline ends. The CDR3 bases that were read are TGCAGCGTCGTCGGGACTAATGAAAAA. Translated, it gives CSVVGTNEK. The full CDR3 sequence reads CSVVGTNEKLFF.

Notes on this clone: The read gets to within 3 residues of the CDR3 end, and the germline J gene fills in the rest. V and J are TRBV19 and TRBJ1-2, with 10 nucleotides matching TRBD1. Germline CDR1 and CDR2: LNHDA and SQIVND (reference sequence). The CDR3 runs 15 residues. Incomplete CDR3 DNA: TGTGCCAGTAGTAGAGACAGGGGGCGCACCTACGAC. Translating gives CASSRDRGRTYD. The CDR3 in its entirety is CASSRDRGRTYDYTF.

With regard to this clone: The read halts 3 residues ahead of the CDR3 end, with the missing end drawn from the germline J gene. The chain links TRBV2 to TRBJ1-5; D is undetermined. V dropped 6 bases and J dropped 4 bases, with 13 bases sitting between them. The CDR3 totals 14 residues. The germline V gene encodes CDR1 SNHLY and CDR2 FYNNEI. The chain's CDR3 is CASRAQQKNQPQHF. CDR3 DNA, as far as it was read: TGTGCCAGCAGAGCTCAACAGAAAAATCAGCCC.